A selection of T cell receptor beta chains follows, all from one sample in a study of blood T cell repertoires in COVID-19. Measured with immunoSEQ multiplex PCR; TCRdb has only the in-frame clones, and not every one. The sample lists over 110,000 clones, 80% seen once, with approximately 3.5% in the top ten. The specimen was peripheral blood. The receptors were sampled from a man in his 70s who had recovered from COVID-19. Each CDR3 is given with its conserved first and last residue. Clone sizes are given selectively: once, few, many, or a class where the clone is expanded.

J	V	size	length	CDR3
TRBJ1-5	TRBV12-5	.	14	CASGQHSRNQPQHF
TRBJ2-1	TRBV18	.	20	CASSPIRQGTSGGSVNEQFF
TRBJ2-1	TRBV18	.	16	CASSPLGTVPGDEQFF
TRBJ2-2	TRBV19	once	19	CASRGLAGKPGLNTGELFF
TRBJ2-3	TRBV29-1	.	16	CSVINLDRGRGDTQYF
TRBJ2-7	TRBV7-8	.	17	CASSSAHGTGPKEITSF
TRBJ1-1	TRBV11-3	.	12	CASSLDSTEAFF
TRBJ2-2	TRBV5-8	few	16	CASSLSPSGRVGELFF
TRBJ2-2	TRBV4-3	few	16	CASSQELGGTTGELFF
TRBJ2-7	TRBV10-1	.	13	CASSPGSSYEQYF
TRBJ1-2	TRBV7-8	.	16	CASRAAYREANYGYTF
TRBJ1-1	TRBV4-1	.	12	CASSQGSTEAFF
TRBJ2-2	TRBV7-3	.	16	CASSPTRRGLPGELFF
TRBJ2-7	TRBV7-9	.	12	CASSSRAYEQYF
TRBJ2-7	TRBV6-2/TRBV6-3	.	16	CASSYLRTSGSNEQYF
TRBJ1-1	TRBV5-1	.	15	CASSRTGQVDTEAFF
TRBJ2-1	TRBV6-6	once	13	CASSAQGYNEQFF
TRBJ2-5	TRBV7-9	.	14	CASSLGLAGETQYF